This TCR beta chain is drawn from a study of shared clonotypes between healthy human individuals. Sequenced by immunoSEQ multiplex PCR; TCRdb stores in-frame clones only, minus some. The sample has about 610,000 clones; approximately 97% are singletons. Germline V gene sequence: CDR1 SGHKS, CDR2 YYEKEE (reference sequence). The CDR3 is 14 amino acids. V lost 0 bases and J 1 base, leaving 7 bases between the germline ends. The chain combines TRBV5-5 with TRBJ1-1; D uncertain. The TCR comes from a woman aged 25-40 years in good health. The sample consisted of naive CD4+ T cells sorted from blood. Subset described: CD45RA+ positively selected. The CDR3 here is CASSLGHANTEAFF. The CDR3 coding sequence is TGTGCCAGCAGCTTGGGACACGCGAACACTGAAGCTTTCTTT.